This TCR beta chain was observed in a study of lung T cells in sarcoidosis with Löfgren's syndrome. Study-wide context: Analyses focused on Löfgren's syndrome patients. Study findings and constraints: TRBV2 was the preferred pairing partner of TRAV12-1, with similar CDR3s. Shared TRAV12-1 and TRBV2 CDR3 motifs across Löfgren's syndrome patients reportedly suggested public CD4+ TCRs. TRAV12-1 and TRBV2 were reportedly most expanded in Löfgren's patients.

CDR3 length equals 16 residues. Germline CDR1 is SGHAT and CDR2 is FQNNGV. Trimming removed 0 bases from V and 5 bases from J, with 15 bases in between. In regard to this clonotype: The antigen remains undetermined.

A single record per CDR3 protein comes from TCRdb applying MiXCR to the reads. Here the sample spans about 19,000 distinct CDR3 sequences, about 20% being singletons. The rearrangement links TRBV11-2 to TRBJ2-3; D is uncertain. Sequenced sample: CD4+ T cells from PBMCs. The receptor was derived from a human donor with sarcoidosis (Löfgren's syndrome or another form), or a control subject (not recorded which). The CDR3 here is CASSLEVFRWGDTQYF. The CDR3, as DNA: TGTGCCAGCAGCTTAGAGGTGTTTCGTTGGGGAGATACGCAGTATTTT.